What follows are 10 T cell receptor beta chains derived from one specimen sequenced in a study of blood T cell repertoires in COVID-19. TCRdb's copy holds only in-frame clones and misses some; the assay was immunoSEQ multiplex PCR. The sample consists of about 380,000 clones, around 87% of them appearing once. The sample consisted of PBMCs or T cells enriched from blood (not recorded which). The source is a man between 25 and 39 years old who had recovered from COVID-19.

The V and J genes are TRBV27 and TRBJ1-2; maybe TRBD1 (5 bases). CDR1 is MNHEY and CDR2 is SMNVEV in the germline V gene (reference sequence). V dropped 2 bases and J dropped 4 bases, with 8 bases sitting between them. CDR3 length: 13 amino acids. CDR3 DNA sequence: TGTGCCAGCAGTTTAGCGGGACCCTATGGCTACACCTTC. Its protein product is CASSLAGPYGYTF.

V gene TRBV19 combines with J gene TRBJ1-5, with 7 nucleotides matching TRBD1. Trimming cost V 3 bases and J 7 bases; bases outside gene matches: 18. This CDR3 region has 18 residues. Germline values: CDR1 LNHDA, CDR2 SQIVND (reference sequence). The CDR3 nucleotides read TGTGCCAGTAGTATCCTCTTAGGGACAGACTTTAAGGGCCAGCCCCAGCATTTT. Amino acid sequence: CASSILLGTDFKGQPQHF.

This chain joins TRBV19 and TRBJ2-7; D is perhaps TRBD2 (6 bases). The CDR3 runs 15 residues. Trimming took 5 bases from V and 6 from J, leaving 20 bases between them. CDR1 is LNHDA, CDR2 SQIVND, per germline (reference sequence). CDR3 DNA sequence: TGTGCCAGTAGTCGGGACTTCGGGGGTGCTGGCGAGCAGTACTTC. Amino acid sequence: CASSRDFGGAGEQYF.

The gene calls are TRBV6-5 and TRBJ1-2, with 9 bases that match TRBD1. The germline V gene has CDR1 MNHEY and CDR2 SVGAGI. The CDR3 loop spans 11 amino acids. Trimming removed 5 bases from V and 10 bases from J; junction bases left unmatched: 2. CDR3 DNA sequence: TGTGCCAGCAGTACAGGGGGCGCCTACACCTTC. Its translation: CASSTGGAYTF.

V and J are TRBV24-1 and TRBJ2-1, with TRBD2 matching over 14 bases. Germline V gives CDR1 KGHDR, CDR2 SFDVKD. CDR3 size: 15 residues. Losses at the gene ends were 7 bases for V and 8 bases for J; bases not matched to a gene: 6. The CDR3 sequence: CATSAPGLAGDEQFF. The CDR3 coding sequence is TGTGCCACCAGCGCACCGGGACTAGCGGGGGATGAGCAGTTCTTC.

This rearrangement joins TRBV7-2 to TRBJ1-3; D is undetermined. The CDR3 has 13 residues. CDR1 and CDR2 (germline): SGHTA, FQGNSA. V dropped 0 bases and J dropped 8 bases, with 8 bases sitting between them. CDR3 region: CASSLAFGDTIYF. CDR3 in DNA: TGTGCCAGCAGCTTAGCGTTCGGGGACACCATATATTTT.

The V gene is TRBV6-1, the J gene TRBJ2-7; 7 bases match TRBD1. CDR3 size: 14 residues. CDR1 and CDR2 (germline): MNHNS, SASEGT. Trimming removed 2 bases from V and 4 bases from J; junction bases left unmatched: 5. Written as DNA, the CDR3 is TGTGCCAGCAGTGAACCGGCAGGGGGTTACGAGCAGTACTTC. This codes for CASSEPAGGYEQYF.

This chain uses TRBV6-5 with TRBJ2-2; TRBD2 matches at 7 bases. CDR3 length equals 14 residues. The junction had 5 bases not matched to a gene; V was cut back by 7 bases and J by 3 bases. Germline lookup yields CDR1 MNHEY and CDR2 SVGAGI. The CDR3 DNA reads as TGTGCCAGCACGTTCGCGGGGGACACCGGGGAGCTGTTTTTT. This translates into CASTFAGDTGELFF.

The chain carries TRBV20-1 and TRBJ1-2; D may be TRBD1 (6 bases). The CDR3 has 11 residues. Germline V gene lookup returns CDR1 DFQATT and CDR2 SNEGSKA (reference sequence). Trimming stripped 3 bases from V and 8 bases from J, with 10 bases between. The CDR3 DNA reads TGCAGTGCTAGCAAGGGGGACGGCTACACCTTC. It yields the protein CSASKGDGYTF.

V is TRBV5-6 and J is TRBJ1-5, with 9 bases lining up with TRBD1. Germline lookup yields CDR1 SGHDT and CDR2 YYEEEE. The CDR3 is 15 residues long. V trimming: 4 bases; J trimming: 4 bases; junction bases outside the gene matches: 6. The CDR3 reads CASSLGTGRNQPQHF. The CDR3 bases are TGTGCCAGCAGCCTCGGGACAGGGAGAAATCAGCCCCAGCATTTT.